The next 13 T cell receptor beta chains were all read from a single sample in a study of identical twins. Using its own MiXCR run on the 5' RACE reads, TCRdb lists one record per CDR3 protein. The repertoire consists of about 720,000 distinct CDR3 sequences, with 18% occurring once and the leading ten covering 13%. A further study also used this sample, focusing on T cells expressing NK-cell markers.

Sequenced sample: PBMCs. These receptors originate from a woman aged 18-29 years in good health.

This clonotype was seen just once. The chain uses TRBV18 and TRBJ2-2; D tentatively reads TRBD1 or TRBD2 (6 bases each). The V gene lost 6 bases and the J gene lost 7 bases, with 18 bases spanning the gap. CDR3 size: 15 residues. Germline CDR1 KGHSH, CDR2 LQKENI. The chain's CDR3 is CASSPTGGRDGELFF. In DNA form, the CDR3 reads TGTGCCAGCTCTCCCACCGGGGGCCGTGACGGGGAGCTGTTTTTT.

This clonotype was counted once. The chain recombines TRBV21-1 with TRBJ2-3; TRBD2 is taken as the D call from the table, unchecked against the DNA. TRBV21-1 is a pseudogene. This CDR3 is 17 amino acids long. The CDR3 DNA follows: TGTGCCATCCGACGTTCCCCCAAGTCTAGCGTAACAGATACGCAGTATTTT. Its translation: CAIRRSPKSSVTDTQYF.

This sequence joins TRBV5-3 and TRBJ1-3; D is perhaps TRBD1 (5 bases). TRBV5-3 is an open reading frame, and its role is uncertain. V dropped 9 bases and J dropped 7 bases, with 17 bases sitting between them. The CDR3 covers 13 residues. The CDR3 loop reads CAMGLVGANTIYF. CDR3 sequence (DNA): TGTGCCATGGGCCTTGTTGGGGCCAACACCATATATTTT.

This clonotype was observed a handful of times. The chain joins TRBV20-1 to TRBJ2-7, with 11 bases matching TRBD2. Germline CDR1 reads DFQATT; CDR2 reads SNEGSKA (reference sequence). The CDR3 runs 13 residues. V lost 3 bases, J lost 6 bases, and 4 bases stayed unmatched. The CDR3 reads CSARGLAGGEQYF. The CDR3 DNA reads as TGCAGTGCTAGGGGTCTAGCGGGGGGCGAGCAGTACTTC.

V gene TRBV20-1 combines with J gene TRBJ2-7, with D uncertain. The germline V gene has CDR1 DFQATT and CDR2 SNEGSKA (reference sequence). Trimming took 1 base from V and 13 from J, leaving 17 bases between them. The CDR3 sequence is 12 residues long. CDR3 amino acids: CSARGPGLNPYF. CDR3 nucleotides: TGCAGTGCTAGAGGCCCAGGCCTAAACCCTTACTTC.

CDR3 loop: CASSVVSEAFF. CDR3 sequence (DNA): TGTGCCAGCAGTGTTGTCTCTGAAGCTTTCTTT. The V gene is TRBV25-1, the J gene TRBJ1-1; D unclear. CDR1 MGHDK and CDR2 SYGVNS come from the germline V gene. With 4 bases removed from V and 6 bases from J, the gap between germline ends came to 6 bases. CDR3 length: 11 residues.

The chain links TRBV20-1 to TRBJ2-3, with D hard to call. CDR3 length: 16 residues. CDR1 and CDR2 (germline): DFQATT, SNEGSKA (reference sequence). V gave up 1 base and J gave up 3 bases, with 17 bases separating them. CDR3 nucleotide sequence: TGCAGTGCTAGAGGGGTTACTCCGGGTGGTACAGATACGCAGTATTTT. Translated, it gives CSARGVTPGGTDTQYF.

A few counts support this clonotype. DNA for the CDR3: TGTGCCAGCAGTCCACGAGGGCCGGAGATCGGAAACAATGAGCAGTTCTTC. It encodes CASSPRGPEIGNNEQFF. The gene calls are TRBV12-3 or TRBV12-4 and TRBJ2-1; tentatively, D is TRBD2 (5 bases). Between the trimmed V and J ends, which lost 5 bases and 5 bases, there was a span of 22 bases. The CDR3 is made up of 17 amino acids.

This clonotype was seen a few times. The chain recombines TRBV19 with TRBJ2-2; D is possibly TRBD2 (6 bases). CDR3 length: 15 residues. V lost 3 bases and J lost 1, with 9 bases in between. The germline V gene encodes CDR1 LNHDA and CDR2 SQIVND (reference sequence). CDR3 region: CASSISGGNTGELFF. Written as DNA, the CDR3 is TGTGCCAGTAGTATTTCCGGGGGGAACACCGGGGAGCTGTTTTTT.

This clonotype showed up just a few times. The CDR3 spells CATSRGGTGASGYTF. The DNA of the CDR3 is TGTGCCACCAGCAGAGGGGGGACAGGGGCTTCTGGCTACACCTTC. The rearrangement links TRBV15 to TRBJ1-2; the match to TRBD1 covers 10 bases. Per the germline V gene, CDR1 is LNHNV and CDR2 is YYDKDF (reference sequence). V lost 1 base to trimming and J lost 7 bases; unmatched junction nucleotides: 6. CDR3 size: 15 residues.

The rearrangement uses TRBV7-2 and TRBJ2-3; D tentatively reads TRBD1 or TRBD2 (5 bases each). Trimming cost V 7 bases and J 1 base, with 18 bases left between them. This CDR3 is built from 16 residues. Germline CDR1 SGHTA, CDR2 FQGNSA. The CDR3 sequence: CASILPVRGGTDTQYF. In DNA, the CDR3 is TGTGCCAGCATCCTTCCCGTAAGGGGAGGCACAGATACGCAGTATTTT.

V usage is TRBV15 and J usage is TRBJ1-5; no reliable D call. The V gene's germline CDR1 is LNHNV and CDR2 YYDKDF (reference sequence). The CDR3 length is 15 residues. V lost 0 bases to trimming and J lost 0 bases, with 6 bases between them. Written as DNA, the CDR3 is TGTGCCACCAGCAGAGATCTACATAGCAATCAGCCCCAGCATTTT. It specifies CATSRDLHSNQPQHF.

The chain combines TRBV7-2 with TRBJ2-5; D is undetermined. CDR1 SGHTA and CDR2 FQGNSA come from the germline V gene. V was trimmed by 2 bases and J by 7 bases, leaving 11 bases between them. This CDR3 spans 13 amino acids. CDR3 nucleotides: TGTGCCAGCAGCTTATCGGGCTCTGGGACCCAGTACTTC. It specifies CASSLSGSGTQYF.